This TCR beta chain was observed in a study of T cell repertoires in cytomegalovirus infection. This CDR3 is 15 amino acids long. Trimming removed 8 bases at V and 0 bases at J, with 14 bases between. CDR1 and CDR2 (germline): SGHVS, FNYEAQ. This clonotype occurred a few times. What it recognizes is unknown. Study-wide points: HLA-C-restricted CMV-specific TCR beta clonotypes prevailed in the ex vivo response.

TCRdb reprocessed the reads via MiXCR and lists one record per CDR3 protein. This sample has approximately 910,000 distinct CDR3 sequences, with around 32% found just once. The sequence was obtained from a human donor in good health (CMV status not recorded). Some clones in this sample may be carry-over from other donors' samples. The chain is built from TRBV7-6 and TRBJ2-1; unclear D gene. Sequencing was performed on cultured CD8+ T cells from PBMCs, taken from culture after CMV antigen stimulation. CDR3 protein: CASGSPETSYNEQFF. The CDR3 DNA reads TGTGCCAGCGGATCGCCCGAAACCTCCTACAATGAGCAGTTCTTC.